These T cell receptor beta chains were read from a single sample in a study of shared clonotypes between healthy human individuals. The table came from immunoSEQ multiplex PCR; TCRdb's copy has only in-frame clones and leaves some out. Of about 650,000 clones listed, 95% are singletons. The sample taken for sequencing was naive CD8+ T cells sorted from blood. Every receptor here comes from a woman aged 25 to 39 in good health. CDR3s include the opening cysteine and the closing phenylalanine or tryptophan. A D gene is named only where the DNA matches it firmly. A clone size is listed for some rows: how often the clone was seen (once, few, many), or a class if it is expanded.

j_call d_call clone_size v_call cdr3_nt cdr3_aa
TRBJ1-2 NA NA TRBV2 TGTGCCAGCAGTGAAGCGGGTAACTATGGCTACACCTTC CASSEAGNYGYTF
TRBJ2-7 TRBD1 NA TRBV19 TGTGCCAGTAGCCCTGGGACAGGGAGGTACGAGCAGTACTTC CASSPGTGRYEQYF
TRBJ2-1 NA NA TRBV27 TGTGCCAGCAGTTCTCCCCCCCGGGGGGCTAATGAGCAGTTCTTC CASSSPPRGANEQFF
TRBJ2-1 NA NA TRBV27 TGTGCCAGCAGTTTATCGAACGGGCGGCATGAGCAGTTCTTC CASSLSNGRHEQFF
TRBJ2-7 NA NA TRBV7-9 TGTGCCAGCAGCTTTTCCCGAGAGCAGTACTTC CASSFSREQYF
TRBJ2-7 NA once TRBV5-1 TGCGCCAGCAGCCCCACCTTTGGATCCTACGAGCGGGAGCAGTACTTC CASSPTFGSYEREQYF
TRBJ2-3 NA NA TRBV2 TGTGCCAGCAGTGAAGTTCTGGTCCGCCTCAATACGCAGTATTTT CASSEVLVRLNTQYF
TRBJ1-3 NA once TRBV6-1 TGTGCCAGCACCGAAGACGTAGCCTCTGGAAACACCATATATTTT CASTEDVASGNTIYF
TRBJ1-2 NA NA TRBV13 TGTGCCAGCAGCCCGACCGGGACCCGCGGGGACTATGGCTACACCTTC CASSPTGTRGDYGYTF
TRBJ2-3 TRBD2 NA TRBV2 TGTGCCAGCAGTGTTGGGACTAGCGGGTCTTTGGATACGCAGTATTTT CASSVGTSGSLDTQYF
TRBJ2-5 NA NA TRBV15 TGTGCCACCAGCAGAGAATTTGCGGGATCCGAGACCCAGTACTTC CATSREFAGSETQYF
TRBJ2-5 TRBD2 NA TRBV2 TGTGCCAGCAATGAAAGGTTTAGCGGGAGGGCCGAGGAGGAGACCCAGTACTTC CASNERFSGRAEEETQYF
TRBJ1-2 NA NA TRBV5-6 TGTGCCAGCAGCTTCGTGACAGTTCTCTATGGCTACACCTTC CASSFVTVLYGYTF
TRBJ1-5 NA NA TRBV27 TGTGCCAGCAGTCCATCCCGCGGGGAAGGCAATCAGCCCCAGCATTTT CASSPSRGEGNQPQHF
TRBJ1-4 NA NA TRBV27 TGTGCCAGCAGTTTCGGGGGCTCGAATGAAAAACTGTTTTTT CASSFGGSNEKLFF
TRBJ1-5 NA NA TRBV15 TGTGCCACCAGCAGAAGGAGGGACGGTAGCAATCAGCCCCAGCATTTT CATSRRRDGSNQPQHF
TRBJ2-7 NA NA TRBV5-1 TGCGCCAGCAGCTTCGGACTAAACTACGAGCAGTACTTC CASSFGLNYEQYF
TRBJ2-3 TRBD2 NA TRBV27 TGTGCCAGCAGTTTGACTAGCGGAATCACAGATACGCAGTATTTT CASSLTSGITDTQYF
TRBJ2-3 TRBD2 NA TRBV7-9 TGTGCCAGCAGGCCGGGACTAGCGGGGATAAACACAGATACGCAGTATTTT CASRPGLAGINTDTQYF
TRBJ2-2 TRBD1 NA TRBV27 TGTGCCAGCAGTTTTCCCAGGGGGCTTGACACCGGGGAGCTGTTTTTT CASSFPRGLDTGELFF
TRBJ2-3 NA NA TRBV7-9 TGTGCCAGCAGCCCAAGTATTACAGATACGCAGTATTTT CASSPSITDTQYF
TRBJ2-2 NA NA TRBV23-1 TGCGCCAGCAGTCAATCGGCAGGGGCTGGCACCGGGGAGCTGTTTTTT CASSQSAGAGTGELFF
TRBJ2-7 TRBD2 NA TRBV28 TGTGCCAGCAGCAGTTTAACCGGGACTAAATACGAGCAGTACTTC CASSSLTGTKYEQYF
TRBJ2-3 NA NA TRBV7-6 TGTGCCAGCAGCTTTCAATCAGGGGCTCCTAGCACAGATACGCAGTATTTT CASSFQSGAPSTDTQYF
TRBJ2-1 NA once TRBV28 TGTGCCAGCAGTTTTTGGCCCTCCTACAATGAGCAGTTCTTC CASSFWPSYNEQFF
TRBJ2-7 NA NA TRBV7-3 TGTGCCAGCAGCTTAAATAGAGCACTCCAACACACTCGCGGGCAGTACTTC CASSLNRALQHTRGQYF
TRBJ2-7 NA NA TRBV7-6 TGTGCCAGCAGCCAATCCACCGAGCAGTACTTC CASSQSTEQYF
TRBJ2-3 TRBD1 NA TRBV11-2 TGTGCCAGCAGAAAAAACAGGGGATTCACAGATACGCAGTATTTT CASRKNRGFTDTQYF
TRBJ1-1 NA once TRBV6-1 TGTGCCAGCAGTGAATGGGGGAACACTGAAGCTTTCTTT CASSEWGNTEAFF
TRBJ1-2 TRBD1 NA TRBV27 TGTGCCAGCAGTTTGAGGCAGGGGGCCGGTGGCTACACCTTC CASSLRQGAGGYTF
TRBJ2-7 NA NA TRBV27 TGTGCCAGCAGTTTCTCGGACAGCTACGAGCAGTACTTC CASSFSDSYEQYF
TRBJ2-7 TRBD1 NA TRBV30 TGTGCCTGGAGCCGGGACAGGGCATTAAAGCCCTACGAGCAGTACTTC CAWSRDRALKPYEQYF
TRBJ1-1 NA NA TRBV4-1 TGCGCCAGCAGCCAACAATGGCGCGGCATAGGGGACACTGAAGCTTTCTTT CASSQQWRGIGDTEAFF
TRBJ2-7 NA NA TRBV7-6 TGTGCCAGCAGCTCACCCTCGGTGGTAGCCGGGAACGTATACGAGCAGTACTTC CASSSPSVVAGNVYEQYF
TRBJ2-7 NA NA TRBV4-2 TGTGCCAGCAGCCAAGATAGGGGCTACGAGCAGTACTTC CASSQDRGYEQYF
TRBJ1-1 TRBD1 NA TRBV10-1 TGCGCCAGCAGCGTGAGGGACAGGGACACTGAAGCTTTCTTT CASSVRDRDTEAFF
TRBJ2-7 NA NA TRBV27 TGTGCCAGCAGTGGGACTGGGCGAGAGCAGTACTTC CASSGTGREQYF
TRBJ2-5 NA once TRBV9 TGTGCCAGCAGCGTAGGGCGGTTTGAAGAGACCCAGTACTTC CASSVGRFEETQYF
TRBJ2-1 NA few TRBV4-2 TGTGCCAGCAGCCAGGACTACAATGAGCAGTTCTTC CASSQDYNEQFF
TRBJ2-1 NA NA TRBV4-1 TGCGCCAGCAGCCATGTCCCTGGCGGGGCCAACTACAATGAGCAGTTCTTC CASSHVPGGANYNEQFF
TRBJ2-7 NA once TRBV7-8 TGTGCCAGCAGCTTAGTAGGGACTGTCTACGAGCAGTACTTC CASSLVGTVYEQYF
TRBJ1-2 NA NA TRBV4-1 TGCGCCAGCAGCCAAGAAGAGGGCAGCCCTAACTATGGCTACACCTTC CASSQEEGSPNYGYTF
TRBJ2-2 NA NA TRBV5-1 TGCGCCAGCAGCTCCTTCCCAGCGGAAAAGAACACCGGGGAGCTGTTTTTT CASSSFPAEKNTGELFF
TRBJ2-7 NA NA TRBV27 TGTGCCAGCAGGGGCGGTCGCCCCGAGAGCTCCTACGAGCAGTACTTC CASRGGRPESSYEQYF
TRBJ1-1 NA NA TRBV29-1 TGCAGCGGGGAAGAAGGGTTCATGAACACTGAAGCTTTCTTT CSGEEGFMNTEAFF
TRBJ2-3 NA NA TRBV13 TGTGCCAGCAGCCGCTGGGGTGAGGGCACAGATACGCAGTATTTT CASSRWGEGTDTQYF
TRBJ2-7 NA NA TRBV27 TGTGCCAGCAGTGTCGAGATGGCGTCCTACGAGCAGTACTTC CASSVEMASYEQYF
TRBJ1-5 NA NA TRBV28 TGTGCCAGCAGTTTACGTGTAGGAGGTCCCTCGCATTTT CASSLRVGGPSHF
TRBJ2-3 TRBD2 NA TRBV9 TGTGCCAGCAGCGGGCGACTAGCGGGAGACCCCACAGATACGCAGTATTTT CASSGRLAGDPTDTQYF
TRBJ2-2 NA NA TRBV11-3 TGTGCCAGCAGCTTCGGTCGGGACCTAAACACCGGGGAGCTGTTTTTT CASSFGRDLNTGELFF
TRBJ2-2 TRBD2 NA TRBV5-8 TGTGCCAGCAATAGACTAGCCCATGACACCGGGGAGCTGTTTTTT CASNRLAHDTGELFF
TRBJ2-5 NA NA TRBV20-1 TGCAGTGCTAAGGTGGAGGGGACCCAGTACTTC CSAKVEGTQYF
TRBJ2-3 TRBD2 NA TRBV27 TGTGCCAGCAGCTGGACTAGCGGCACAGATACGCAGTATTTT CASSWTSGTDTQYF
TRBJ1-5 TRBD1 NA TRBV11-2 TGTGCCAGCAGCCCGGGGACAGCAGACAATCAGCCCCAGCATTTT CASSPGTADNQPQHF
TRBJ2-1 NA NA TRBV27 TGTGCCAGCAGTCCCCGTAGCAATGAGCAGTTCTTC CASSPRSNEQFF
TRBJ2-7 TRBD1 NA TRBV5-1 TGCGCCAGCAGCTTAGGACAGGGGAAAAACGAGCAGTACTTC CASSLGQGKNEQYF
TRBJ1-5 NA NA TRBV19 TGTGCCAGTAGTATTCGGACTACAAACAATCAGCCCCAGCATTTT CASSIRTTNNQPQHF